The rows below give T cell receptor beta chains drawn from one sample of a study of cytomegalovirus exposure and HLA in healthy donors. Measured with immunoSEQ multiplex PCR; TCRdb has only the in-frame clones, and not every one. The sample comprises 100,000 or so clones, just under 80% of which are singletons, and 1% to 1.5% rests with the top ten. The sample consisted of PBMCs. Receptors were obtained from a man in his thirties or forties in good health and CMV-seronegative. CDR3s leave out the opening cysteine and the closing phenylalanine or tryptophan. Fields, in order: J gene, CDR3 length, V gene, CDR3 protein.

TRBJ2-3 14 TRBV10-3 AISESPEGSTDTQY
. 11 TRBV15 ATSSGQFYEQY
TRBJ1-1 14 TRBV9 ASSPRQGTGYTEAF
TRBJ1-5 13 TRBV6-5 ASSAGTGGSQPQH
TRBJ1-2 11 TRBV7-2 ASSRQASYGYT
TRBJ2-3 15 TRBV10-1 ASSPIPGQGASDTQY
TRBJ2-1 10 TRBV5-5 ASSLDSYEQF
TRBJ2-3 13 TRBV5-1 ASSLASGGPDTQY
TRBJ1-2 10 TRBV4-3 ASGDRDYGYT
TRBJ1-1 16 TRBV7-8 AGSLERTGAARITEAF
TRBJ2-7 12 TRBV6-1 ASSSLAGDYEQY
TRBJ1-5 14 TRBV5-5 ASSLAVTHAGQPQH
TRBJ2-1 15 TRBV7-2 ASSLAWTSGRGSEQF
TRBJ2-3 18 TRBV29-1 SVEDLGLGLAGGVTDTQY
TRBJ2-1 16 TRBV15 ATSRERTSGHFYNEQF
TRBJ2-3 11 TRBV19 ASSISGTDTQY
TRBJ1-4 12 TRBV19 ASSRRQTNEKLF
TRBJ1-6 13 TRBV6-5 ASSHGVLGNSPLH
TRBJ1-1 13 TRBV7-9 ASSFDRGQYTEAF
TRBJ2-1 12 TRBV18 ASSPGQGEDEQF
TRBJ2-4 11 TRBV7-2 ASSPSGGNIQY
TRBJ1-5 17 TRBV4-1 ASSQLKPGTGGFNQPQH
TRBJ1-1 10 TRBV27 ASSLSGHEAF
TRBJ2-2 12 TRBV28 ASSIQGPTGELF
TRBJ2-1 12 TRBV5-1 ASSPGQSPNEQF
TRBJ1-2 11 TRBV6-5 ASRDRTNYGYT
TRBJ2-7 13 TRBV11-2 ASSTAPGQIYEQY
TRBJ1-1 11 TRBV29-1 SVTEQGSAEAF
TRBJ2-2 12 TRBV18 ASSPPGDTGELF
TRBJ1-1 13 TRBV6-5 ASSQGLGRIVEAF
TRBJ1-2 12 TRBV5-4 ASSLGWFGDGYT
TRBJ1-1 10 TRBV15 ATSSHRGEAF
TRBJ2-7 13 TRBV6-1 ASSEGASEYYEQY
TRBJ2-1 15 TRBV29-1 SVVLASGRGSYNEQF
TRBJ2-2 12 TRBV7-9 ASSFSGRAGELF
TRBJ1-4 11 TRBV6-5 ASRRATNEKLF
TRBJ1-2 11 TRBV18 ASSPGTDYGYT
TRBJ1-2 11 TRBV11-2 ASSPGQGYGYT
TRBJ2-7 18 TRBV4-1 ASSQDYRDRGLNNSYEQY
TRBJ1-1 13 TRBV5-1 ASSLGHPVDTEAF
TRBJ2-4 14 TRBV6-5 ASSYSGQGAKNIQY
TRBJ1-1 15 TRBV5-1 ASSSGQGVPMNTEAF
TRBJ2-3 13 TRBV6-5 ATKRSGRRGDTQY
TRBJ1-5 13 TRBV6-5 ASRLNREGHQPQH
TRBJ1-1 10 TRBV10-3 AISRGVTEAF